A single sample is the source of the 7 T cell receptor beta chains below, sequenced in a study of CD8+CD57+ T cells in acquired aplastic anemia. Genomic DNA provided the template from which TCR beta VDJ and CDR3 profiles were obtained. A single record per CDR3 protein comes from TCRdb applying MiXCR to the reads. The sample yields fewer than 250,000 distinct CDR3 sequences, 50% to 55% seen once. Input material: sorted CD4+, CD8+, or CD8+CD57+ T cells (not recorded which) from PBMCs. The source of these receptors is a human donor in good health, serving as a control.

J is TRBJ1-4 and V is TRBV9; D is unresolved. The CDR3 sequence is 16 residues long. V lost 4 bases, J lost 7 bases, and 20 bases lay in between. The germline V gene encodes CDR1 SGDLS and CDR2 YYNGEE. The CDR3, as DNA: TGTGCCAGCAGCCCCCCCCCGGGAGTTTCGACTGAAAAACTGTTTTTT. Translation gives CASSPPPGVSTEKLFF.

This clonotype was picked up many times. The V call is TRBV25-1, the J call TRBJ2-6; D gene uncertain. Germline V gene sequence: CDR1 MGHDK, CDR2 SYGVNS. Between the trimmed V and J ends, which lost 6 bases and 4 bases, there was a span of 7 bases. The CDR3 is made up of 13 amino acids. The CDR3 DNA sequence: TGTGCCAGCAGGGTGGGAGGGGCCAACGTCCTGACTTTC. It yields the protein CASRVGGANVLTF.

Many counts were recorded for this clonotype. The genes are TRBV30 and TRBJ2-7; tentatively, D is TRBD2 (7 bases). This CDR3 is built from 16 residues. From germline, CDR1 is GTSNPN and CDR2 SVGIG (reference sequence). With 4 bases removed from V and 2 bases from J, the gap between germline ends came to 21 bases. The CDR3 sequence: CAWTSGGAGVAYEQYF. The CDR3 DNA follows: TGTGCCTGGACCAGTGGGGGGGCAGGGGTGGCCTACGAGCAGTACTTC. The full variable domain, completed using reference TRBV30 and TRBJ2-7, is SQTIHQWPATLVQPVGSPLSLECTVEGTSNPNLYWYRQAAGRGLQLLFYSVGIGQISSEVPQNLSASRPQDRQFILSSKKLLLSDSGFYLCAWTSGGAGVAYEQYFGPGTRLTVT.

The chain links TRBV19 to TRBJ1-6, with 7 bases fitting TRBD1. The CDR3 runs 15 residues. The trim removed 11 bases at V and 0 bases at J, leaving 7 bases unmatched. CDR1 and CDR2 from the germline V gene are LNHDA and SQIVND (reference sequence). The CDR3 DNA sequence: TGTGCCTGGACAGGCGCTAGCTCCTATAATTCACCCCTCCACTTT. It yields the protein CAWTGASSYNSPLHF.

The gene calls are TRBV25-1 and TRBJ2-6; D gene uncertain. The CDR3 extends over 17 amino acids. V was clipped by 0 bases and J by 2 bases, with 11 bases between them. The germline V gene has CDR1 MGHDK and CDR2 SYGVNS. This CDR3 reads CASSEYTGMAGANVLTF. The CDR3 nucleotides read TGTGCCAGCAGTGAATATACGGGTATGGCTGGGGCCAACGTCCTGACTTTC.

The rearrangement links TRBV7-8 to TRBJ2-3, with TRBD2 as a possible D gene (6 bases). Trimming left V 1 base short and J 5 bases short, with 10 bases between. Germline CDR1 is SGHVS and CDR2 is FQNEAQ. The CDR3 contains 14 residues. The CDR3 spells CASSLGGGEDTQYF. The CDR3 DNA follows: TGTGCCAGCAGCTTAGGAGGCGGGGAAGATACGCAGTATTTT.

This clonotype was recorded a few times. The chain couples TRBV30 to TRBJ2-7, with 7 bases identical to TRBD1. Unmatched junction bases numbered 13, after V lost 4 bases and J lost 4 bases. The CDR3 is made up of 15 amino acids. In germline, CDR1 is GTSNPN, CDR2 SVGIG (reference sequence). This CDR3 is CAWMRKTGPPYEQYF. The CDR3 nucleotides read TGTGCCTGGATGAGGAAGACAGGGCCCCCTTACGAGCAGTACTTC.